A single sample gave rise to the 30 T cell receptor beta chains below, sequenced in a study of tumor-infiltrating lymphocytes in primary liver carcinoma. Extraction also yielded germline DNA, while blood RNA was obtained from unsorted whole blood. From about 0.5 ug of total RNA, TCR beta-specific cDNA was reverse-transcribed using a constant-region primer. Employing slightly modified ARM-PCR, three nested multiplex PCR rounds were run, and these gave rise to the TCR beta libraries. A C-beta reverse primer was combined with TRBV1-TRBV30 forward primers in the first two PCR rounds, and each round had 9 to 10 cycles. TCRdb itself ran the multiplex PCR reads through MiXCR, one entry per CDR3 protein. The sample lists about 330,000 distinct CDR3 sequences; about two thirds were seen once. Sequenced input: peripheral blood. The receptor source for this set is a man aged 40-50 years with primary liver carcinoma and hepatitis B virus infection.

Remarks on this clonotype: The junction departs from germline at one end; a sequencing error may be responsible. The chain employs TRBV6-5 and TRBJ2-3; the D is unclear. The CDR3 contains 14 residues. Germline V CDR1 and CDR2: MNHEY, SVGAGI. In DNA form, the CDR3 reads TGTGCCAACAGTAACCGGGCCTACGCAGATACGCAGTATTTT. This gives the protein CANSNRAYADTQYF.

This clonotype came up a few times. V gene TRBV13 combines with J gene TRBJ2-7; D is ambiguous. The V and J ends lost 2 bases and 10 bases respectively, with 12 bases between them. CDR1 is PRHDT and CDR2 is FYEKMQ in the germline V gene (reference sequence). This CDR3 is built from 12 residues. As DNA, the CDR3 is TGTGCCAGCAGCTTACTGCCAGAACCCCAGTACTTC. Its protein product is CASSLLPEPQYF.

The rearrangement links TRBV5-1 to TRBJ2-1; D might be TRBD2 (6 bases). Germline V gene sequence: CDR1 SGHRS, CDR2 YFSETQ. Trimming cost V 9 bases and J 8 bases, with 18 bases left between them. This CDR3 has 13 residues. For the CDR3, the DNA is TGCGCCACTGGATGGGGGGACGGAGATGAGCAGTTCTTC. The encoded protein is CATGWGDGDEQFF.

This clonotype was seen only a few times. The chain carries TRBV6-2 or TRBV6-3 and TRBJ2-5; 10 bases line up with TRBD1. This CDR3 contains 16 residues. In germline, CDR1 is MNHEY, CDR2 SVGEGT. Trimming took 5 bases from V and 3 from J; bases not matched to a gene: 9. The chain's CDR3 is CASSTLGDRGEETQYF. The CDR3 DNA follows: TGTGCCAGCAGTACTCTCGGGGACAGGGGTGAAGAGACCCAGTACTTC.

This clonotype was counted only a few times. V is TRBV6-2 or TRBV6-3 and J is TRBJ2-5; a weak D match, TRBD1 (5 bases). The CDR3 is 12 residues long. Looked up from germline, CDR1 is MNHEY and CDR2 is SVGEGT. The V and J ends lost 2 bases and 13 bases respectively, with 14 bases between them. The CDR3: CASSYVLGHLYF. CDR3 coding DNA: TGTGCCAGCAGTTACGTGCTAGGACATCTGTACTTC.

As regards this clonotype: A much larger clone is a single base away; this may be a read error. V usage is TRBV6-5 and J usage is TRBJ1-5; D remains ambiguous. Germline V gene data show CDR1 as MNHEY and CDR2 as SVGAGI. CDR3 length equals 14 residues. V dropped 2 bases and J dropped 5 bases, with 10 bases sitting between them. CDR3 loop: CASSYMADHQPQHF. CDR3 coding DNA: TGTGCCAGCAGTTACATGGCGGACCATCAGCCCCAGCATTTT.

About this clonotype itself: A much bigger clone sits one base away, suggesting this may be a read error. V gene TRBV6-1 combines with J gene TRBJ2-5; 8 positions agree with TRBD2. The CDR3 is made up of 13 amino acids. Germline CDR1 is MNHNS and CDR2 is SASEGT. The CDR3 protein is CASTGGLAYEQHF. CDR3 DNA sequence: TGTGCCAGCACCGGAGGACTAGCCTACGAGCAGCACTTC.

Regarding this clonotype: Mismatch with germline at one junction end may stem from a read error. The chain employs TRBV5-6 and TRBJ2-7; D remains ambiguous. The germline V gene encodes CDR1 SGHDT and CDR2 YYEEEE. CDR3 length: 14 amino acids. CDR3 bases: TGTGCCAGCAACTTGTCTCTGGGGACCTACGAGCAGTACTTC. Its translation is CASNLSLGTYEQYF.

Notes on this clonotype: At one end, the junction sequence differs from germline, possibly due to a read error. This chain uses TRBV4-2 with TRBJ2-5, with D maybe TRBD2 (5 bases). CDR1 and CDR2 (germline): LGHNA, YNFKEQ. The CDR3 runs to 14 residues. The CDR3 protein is CASSPVLRGEAQHF. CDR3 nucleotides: TGTGCCAGCAGCCCGGTACTCCGGGGAGAGGCCCAGCACTTC.

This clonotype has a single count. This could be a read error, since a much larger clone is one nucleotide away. CDR3 nucleotide sequence: TGCGCCAGCAGGGTAGCGGGGCGTGGCGAGCAGTACTTC. Translating it yields CASRVAGRGEQYF. This chain uses TRBV10-2 with TRBJ2-7; TRBD2 aligns across 8 bases. V lost 6 bases and J lost 6; bases outside the gene matches: 7. CDR1 is WSHSY, CDR2 SAAADI, per germline. This CDR3 spans 13 amino acids.

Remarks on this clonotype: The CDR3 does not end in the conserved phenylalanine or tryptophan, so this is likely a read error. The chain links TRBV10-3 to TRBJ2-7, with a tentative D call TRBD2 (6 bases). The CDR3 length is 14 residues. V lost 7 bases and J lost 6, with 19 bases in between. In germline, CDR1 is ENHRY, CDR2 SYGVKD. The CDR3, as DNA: TGTGCCATCAAGGCTCTAGCGTCAAATCGCGAGCAGTACTCC. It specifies CAIKALASNREQYS.

The CDR3 nucleotides are TGTGCCAGCAGCCGACGACTAGCGGGAGCCCATACGGATACGCAGTATTTT. Its translation: CASSRRLAGAHTDTQYF. The genes are TRBV11-1 and TRBJ2-3, with TRBD2 matching over 12 bases. Germline V gene data show CDR1 as SGHAT and CDR2 as FQDESV (reference sequence). With 5 bases clipped from V and 6 bases from J, the junction kept 12 bases outside the gene matches. This CDR3 region has 17 residues.

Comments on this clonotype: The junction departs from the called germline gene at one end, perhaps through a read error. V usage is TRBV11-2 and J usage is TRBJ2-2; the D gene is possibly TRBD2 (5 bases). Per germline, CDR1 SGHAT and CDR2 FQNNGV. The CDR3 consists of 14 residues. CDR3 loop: CASAPGWNIVELYF. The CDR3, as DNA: TGTGCCAGCGCGCCGGGATGGAACATCGTGGAGCTGTATTTT.

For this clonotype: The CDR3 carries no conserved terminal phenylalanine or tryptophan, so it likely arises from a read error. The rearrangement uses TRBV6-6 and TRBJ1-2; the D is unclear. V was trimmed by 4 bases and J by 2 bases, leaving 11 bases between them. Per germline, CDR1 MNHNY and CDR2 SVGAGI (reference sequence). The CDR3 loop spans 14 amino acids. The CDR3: CASSFSSPNYGYTL. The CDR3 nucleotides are TGTGCCAGCAGTTTCTCGAGTCCGAACTATGGCTACACCTTA.

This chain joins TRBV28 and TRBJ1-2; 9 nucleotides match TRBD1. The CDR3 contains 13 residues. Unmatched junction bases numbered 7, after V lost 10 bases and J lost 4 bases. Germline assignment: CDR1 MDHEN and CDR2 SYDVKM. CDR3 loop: CATRTGVLYGYTF. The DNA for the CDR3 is TGTGCCACCAGGACAGGGGTCCTCTATGGCTACACCTTC.

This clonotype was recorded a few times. CDR3 sequence: CASSQAQIMYF. CDR3 nucleotides: TGTGCCAGCAGCCAAGCACAGATCATGTACTTC. V is TRBV14 and J is TRBJ2-7; D gene ambiguous. Germline lookup yields CDR1 SGHDN and CDR2 FVKESK. The CDR3 runs to 11 residues. Trimming took off 1 base at V and 12 bases at J, with 10 bases between the two ends.

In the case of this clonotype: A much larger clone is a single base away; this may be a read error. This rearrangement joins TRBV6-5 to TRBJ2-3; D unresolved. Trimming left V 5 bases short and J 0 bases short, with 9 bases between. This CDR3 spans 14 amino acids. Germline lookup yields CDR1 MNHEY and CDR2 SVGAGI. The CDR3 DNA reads TGTGCCAGCAGTGAGTGGGCAAGCACAGATACGCAGTATTTT. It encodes CASSEWASTDTQYF.

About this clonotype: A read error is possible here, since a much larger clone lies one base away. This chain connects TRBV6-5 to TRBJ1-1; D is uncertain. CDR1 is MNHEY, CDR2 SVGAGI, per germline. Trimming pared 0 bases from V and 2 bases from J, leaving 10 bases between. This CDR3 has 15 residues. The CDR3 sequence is CASSYSYNTNTEAFF. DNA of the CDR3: TGTGCCAGCAGTTACTCGTATAACACAAACACTGAAGCTTTCTTT.

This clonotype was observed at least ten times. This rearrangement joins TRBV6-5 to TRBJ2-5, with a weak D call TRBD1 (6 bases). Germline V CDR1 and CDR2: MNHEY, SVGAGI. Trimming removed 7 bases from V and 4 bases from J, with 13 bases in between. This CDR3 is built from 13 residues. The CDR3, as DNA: TGTGCCAGCATGAACAGGGTCCGAGAGACCCAGTACTTC. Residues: CASMNRVRETQYF.

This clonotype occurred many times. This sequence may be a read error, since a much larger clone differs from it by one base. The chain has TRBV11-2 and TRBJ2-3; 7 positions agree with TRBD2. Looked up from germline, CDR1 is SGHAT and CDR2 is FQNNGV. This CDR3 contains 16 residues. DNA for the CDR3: TGTGTCAGCAGCCGAGCTAGCGGAACTAGCACAGATACGCAGTATTTT. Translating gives CVSSRASGTSTDTQYF.

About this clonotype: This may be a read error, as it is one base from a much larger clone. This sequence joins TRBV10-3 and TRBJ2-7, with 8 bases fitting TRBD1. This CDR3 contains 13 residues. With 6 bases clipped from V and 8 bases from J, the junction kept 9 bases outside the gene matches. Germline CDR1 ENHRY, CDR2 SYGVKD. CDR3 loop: CAISLRDRTKQYF. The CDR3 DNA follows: TGTGCCATCAGCCTACGGGACAGGACCAAGCAGTACTTC.

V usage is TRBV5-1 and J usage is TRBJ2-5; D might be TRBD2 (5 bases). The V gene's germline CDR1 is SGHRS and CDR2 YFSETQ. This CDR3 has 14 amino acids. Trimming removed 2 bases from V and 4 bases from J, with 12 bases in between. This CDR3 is CASSFSAAGETQYF. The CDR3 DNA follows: TGCGCCAGCAGCTTTAGCGCAGCCGGAGAGACCCAGTACTTC.

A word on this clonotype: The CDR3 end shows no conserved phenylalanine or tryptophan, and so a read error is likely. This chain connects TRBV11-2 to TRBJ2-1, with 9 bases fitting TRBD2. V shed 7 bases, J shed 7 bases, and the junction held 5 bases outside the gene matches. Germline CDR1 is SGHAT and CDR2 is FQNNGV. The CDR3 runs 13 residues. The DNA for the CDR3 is TGTGCCAGCATCCTTGGACTAGCGAATGAGCAGTTCTCC. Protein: CASILGLANEQFS.

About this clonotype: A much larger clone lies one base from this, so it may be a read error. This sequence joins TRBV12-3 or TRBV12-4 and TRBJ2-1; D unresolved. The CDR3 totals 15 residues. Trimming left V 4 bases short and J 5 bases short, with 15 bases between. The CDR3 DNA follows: TGTGCCAGCAGTTCCTCGTTCGTCCCCAACAATGAGCAGTTCTTC. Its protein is CASSSSFVPNNEQFF.

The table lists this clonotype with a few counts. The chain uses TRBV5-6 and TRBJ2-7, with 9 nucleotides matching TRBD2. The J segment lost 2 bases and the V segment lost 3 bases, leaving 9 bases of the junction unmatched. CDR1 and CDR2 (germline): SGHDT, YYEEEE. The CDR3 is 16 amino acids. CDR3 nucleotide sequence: TGTGCCAGCAGCTCCTTGACTAGCGGAGACCCCTACGAGCAGTACTTC. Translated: CASSSLTSGDPYEQYF.

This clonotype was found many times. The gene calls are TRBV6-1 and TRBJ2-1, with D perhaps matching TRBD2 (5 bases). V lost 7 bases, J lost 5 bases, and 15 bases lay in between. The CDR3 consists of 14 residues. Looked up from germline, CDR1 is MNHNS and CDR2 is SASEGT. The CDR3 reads CASTREYLNNEQFF. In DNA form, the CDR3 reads TGTGCCAGCACTCGGGAATACCTAAACAATGAGCAGTTCTTC.

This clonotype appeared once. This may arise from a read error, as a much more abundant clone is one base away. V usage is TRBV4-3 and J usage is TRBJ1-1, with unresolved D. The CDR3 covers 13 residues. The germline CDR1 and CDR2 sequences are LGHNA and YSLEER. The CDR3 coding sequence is TGCGCCAACAGCCAAGAGCCATCCACTGAAGCTTTCTTT. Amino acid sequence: CANSQEPSTEAFF.

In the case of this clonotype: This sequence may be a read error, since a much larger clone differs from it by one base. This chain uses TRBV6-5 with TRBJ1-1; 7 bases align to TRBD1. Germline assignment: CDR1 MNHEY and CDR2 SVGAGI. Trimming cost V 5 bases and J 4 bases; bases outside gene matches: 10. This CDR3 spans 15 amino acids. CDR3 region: CASSETAGTVTEAFF. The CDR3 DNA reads TGTGCCAGCAGTGAAACGGCCGGGACAGTCACTGAAGCTTTCTTT.

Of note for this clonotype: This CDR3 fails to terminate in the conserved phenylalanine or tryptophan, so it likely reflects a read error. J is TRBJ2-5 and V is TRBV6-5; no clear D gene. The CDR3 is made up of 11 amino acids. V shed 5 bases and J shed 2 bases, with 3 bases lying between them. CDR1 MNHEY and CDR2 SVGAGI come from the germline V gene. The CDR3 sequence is CASSLQETQYS. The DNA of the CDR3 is TGTGCCAGCAGTCTTCAAGAGACCCAGTACTCC.

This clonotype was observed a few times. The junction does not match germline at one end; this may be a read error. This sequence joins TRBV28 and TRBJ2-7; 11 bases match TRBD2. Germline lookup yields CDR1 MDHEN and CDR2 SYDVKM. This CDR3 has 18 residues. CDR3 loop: CASSFGLAGGVRSYEQYF. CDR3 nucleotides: TGTGCCAGCAGTTTCGGGCTAGCGGGAGGCGTGCGTTCCTATGAGCAGTACTTC.